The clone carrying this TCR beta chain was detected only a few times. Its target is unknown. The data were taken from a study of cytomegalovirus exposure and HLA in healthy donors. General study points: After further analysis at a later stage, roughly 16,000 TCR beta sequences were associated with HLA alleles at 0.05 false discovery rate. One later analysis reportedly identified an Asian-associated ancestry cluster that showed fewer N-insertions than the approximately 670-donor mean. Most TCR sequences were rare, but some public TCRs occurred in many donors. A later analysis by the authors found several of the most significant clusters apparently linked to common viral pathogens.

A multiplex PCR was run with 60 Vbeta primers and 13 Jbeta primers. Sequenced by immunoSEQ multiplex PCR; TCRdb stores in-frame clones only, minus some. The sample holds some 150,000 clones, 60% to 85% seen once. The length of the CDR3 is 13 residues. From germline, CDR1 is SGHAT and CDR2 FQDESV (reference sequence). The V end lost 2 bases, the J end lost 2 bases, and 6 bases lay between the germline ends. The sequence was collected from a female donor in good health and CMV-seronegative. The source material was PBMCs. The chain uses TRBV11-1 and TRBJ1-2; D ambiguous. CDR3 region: CASSLKANYGYTF. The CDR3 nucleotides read TGTGCCAGCAGCTTAAAAGCAAACTATGGCTACACCTTC.